The 31 T cell receptor beta chains below come from one sample, sequenced in a study of identifying expanded T cells in peripheral blood (dated by TCRdb to the late 2010s). The library came from the immunoSEQ multiplex PCR assay. TCRdb carries this immuneACCESS record with in-frame sequences only. Its versions omit some clonotypes, under half of them owing to an unresolved V gene in the studies checked, with the rest unexplained. This sample is represented by around 94,000 clones; more than 75% of them were singletons. Together, the top ten hold around 4.5% of the sample. Specimen: blood. The origin of the receptors is a person aged 18 to 70 in good health.

The chain is built from TRBV6-1 and TRBJ2-5, with D hard to call. Germline V gives CDR1 MNHNS, CDR2 SASEGT. The V end was cut by 3 bases, the J end by 5 bases, with 7 bases between. This CDR3 is built from 12 residues. The CDR3 coding sequence is TGTGCCAGCAGTGAGGTTCGGGAGACCCAGTACTTC. Its translation: CASSEVRETQYF.

The chain employs TRBV18 and TRBJ1-1; weak D call: TRBD1 (6 bases). V was pared by 2 bases and J by 6 bases, with 10 bases between. CDR3 length: 13 residues. In germline, CDR1 is KGHSH, CDR2 LQKENI. CDR3 sequence (DNA): TGTGCCAGCTCACCAAGGGGGGGGGCTGAAGCTTTCTTT. This sequence encodes CASSPRGGAEAFF.

V usage is TRBV5-1 and J usage is TRBJ2-7, with 7 bases matching TRBD2. The CDR3 length is 14 residues. Germline lookup yields CDR1 SGHRS and CDR2 YFSETQ. V trimming: 1 base; J trimming: 0 bases; junction bases outside the gene matches: 1. CDR3 residues: CASSLSGGSYEQYF. CDR3 nucleotides: TGCGCCAGCAGCTTGTCGGGGGGCTCCTACGAGCAGTACTTC.

This clone was counted between two and nine times. This sequence joins TRBV2 and TRBJ1-6, with TRBD1 as a possible D gene (6 bases). This CDR3 spans 15 amino acids. Trimming stripped 6 bases from V and 6 bases from J, with 15 bases between. The V gene's germline CDR1 is SNHLY and CDR2 FYNNEI. As DNA, the CDR3 is TGTGCCAGCAGGGACAGTTGGTCGGGTAATTCACCCCTCCACTTT. Its protein product is CASRDSWSGNSPLHF. The full variable domain, rest sourced from reference TRBV2 and TRBJ1-6, is EPEVTQTPSHQVTQMGQEVILRCVPISNHLYFYWYRQILGQKVEFLVSFYNNEISEKSEIFDDQFSVERPDGSNFTLKIRSTKLEDSAMYFCASRDSWSGNSPLHFGNGTRLTVT.

The rearrangement uses TRBV18 and TRBJ2-2, with D unresolved. The germline gives CDR1 KGHSH, CDR2 LQKENI. The CDR3 sequence is 14 residues long. Trimming cost V 2 bases and J 5 bases, with 9 bases left between them. CDR3 sequence reads: CASSPIVGTGELFF. CDR3 DNA: TGTGCCAGCTCACCAATTGTGGGGACCGGGGAGCTGTTTTTT.

The chain employs TRBV7-9 and TRBJ1-1; D is unresolved. Germline V gene lookup returns CDR1 SEHNR and CDR2 FQNEAQ (reference sequence). Trimming took 1 base from V and 2 from J, leaving 11 bases between them. This CDR3 is built from 15 residues. The CDR3 reads CASSLEHGLNTEAFF. For the CDR3, the DNA is TGTGCCAGCAGCTTAGAACACGGTTTAAACACTGAAGCTTTCTTT.

The chain joins TRBV14 to TRBJ1-6; TRBD1 might be the D (6 bases). CDR3 size: 18 residues. Germline V gene lookup returns CDR1 SGHDN and CDR2 FVKESK. Trimming removed 0 bases at V and 7 bases at J, with 19 bases between. The CDR3 region is CASSQDPTLTGRNSPLHF. Here the CDR3 DNA reads TGTGCCAGCAGCCAAGATCCTACACTTACAGGGAGAAATTCACCCCTCCACTTT. The complete variable domain, with remaining parts taken from reference TRBV14 and TRBJ1-6, reads EAGVTQFPSHSVIEKGQTVTLRCDPISGHDNLYWYRRVMGKEIKFLLHFVKESKQDESGMPNNRFLAERTGGTYSTLKVQPAELEDSGVYFCASSQDPTLTGRNSPLHFGNGTRLTVT.

V is TRBV10-3 and J is TRBJ2-7, with D maybe TRBD1 (7 bases). The CDR3 runs to 15 residues. Per the germline V gene, CDR1 is ENHRY and CDR2 is SYGVKD. Trimming cost V 6 bases and J 1 base, with 16 bases left between them. In DNA, the CDR3 is TGTGCCATCAGACCCTCGACAGGGAGGTCCTACGAGCAGTACTTC. Encoded protein: CAIRPSTGRSYEQYF.

The chain joins TRBV29-1 to TRBJ1-2, with D maybe TRBD1 (5 bases). The CDR3 is 13 residues long. Between the trimmed V and J ends, which lost 4 bases and 4 bases, there was a span of 13 bases. Germline V gives CDR1 SQVTM, CDR2 ANQGSEA. DNA for the CDR3: TGCAGCGTTGGTGGGACGGATTTCTATGGCTACACCTTC. Protein: CSVGGTDFYGYTF.

V is TRBV27 and J is TRBJ2-2, with D perhaps matching TRBD2 (6 bases). V lost 5 bases to trimming and J lost 4 bases, with 20 bases between them. This CDR3 comprises 17 residues. Per the germline V gene, CDR1 is MNHEY and CDR2 is SMNVEV (reference sequence). Here the CDR3 reads CASSAPLGWGGTGELFF. The DNA of the CDR3 is TGTGCCAGCAGTGCCCCCCTGGGCTGGGGAGGCACCGGGGAGCTGTTTTTT.

V is TRBV5-1 and J is TRBJ2-7; D not resolved. The CDR3 sequence is 15 residues long. Germline V lookup: CDR1 SGHRS, CDR2 YFSETQ. The ends were cut back, 2 bases at V and 3 bases at J, with 15 bases in the middle. The CDR3 bases are TGCGCCAGCAGCTTTTTAGAGGACGGTGTCTACGAGCAGTACTTC. This encodes CASSFLEDGVYEQYF.

The V gene is TRBV7-2, the J gene TRBJ1-5; no firm D call. Germline V gives CDR1 SGHTA, CDR2 FQGNSA. V lost 3 bases, J lost 0 bases, and 9 bases lay in between. This CDR3 comprises 15 residues. The DNA for the CDR3 is TGTGCCAGCAGCTTGGGCGGGGTTAGCAATCAGCCCCAGCATTTT. Translated: CASSLGGVSNQPQHF.

The V call is TRBV10-2, the J call TRBJ2-5; a weak D match, TRBD2 (5 bases). CDR3 length: 15 residues. V lost 6 bases and J 2 bases, leaving 16 bases between the germline ends. Germline lookup yields CDR1 WSHSY and CDR2 SAAADI. CDR3 sequence (DNA): TGCGCCAGCAGCCTAGCCGGGAAATCACAAGAGACCCAGTACTTC. It yields the protein CASSLAGKSQETQYF.

This chain links TRBV2 with TRBJ2-1, with D perhaps matching TRBD1 or TRBD2 (6 bases each). The V end was cut by 7 bases, the J end by 5 bases, with 18 bases between. The length of the CDR3 is 15 residues. Germline assignment: CDR1 SNHLY and CDR2 FYNNEI. The CDR3 region has the DNA TGTGCCAGCAAGGTAGACAGAGGGGGGCACAATGAGCAGTTCTTC. Its protein is CASKVDRGGHNEQFF.

This chain connects TRBV5-4 to TRBJ2-7, with D hard to call. CDR1 SGHNT and CDR2 YYREEE come from the germline V gene (reference sequence). Between the trimmed V and J ends, which lost 0 bases and 6 bases, there was a span of 7 bases. This CDR3 has 12 amino acids. The DNA for the CDR3 is TGTGCCAGCAGCTTGGGTCTGTCCGAGCAGTACTTC. Protein sequence: CASSLGLSEQYF.

The chain joins TRBV2 to TRBJ1-6, with D uncertain. The CDR3 loop spans 15 amino acids. V dropped 4 bases and J dropped 3 bases, with 10 bases sitting between them. CDR1 and CDR2 (germline): SNHLY, FYNNEI. CDR3: CASSGRPVYNSPLHF. The CDR3 bases are TGTGCCAGCAGTGGGAGGCCCGTCTATAATTCACCCCTCCACTTT.

The chain joins TRBV27 to TRBJ1-2, with D possibly matching TRBD1 (6 bases). The V gene lost 7 bases and the J gene lost 0 bases, with 18 bases spanning the gap. Germline V gene lookup returns CDR1 MNHEY and CDR2 SMNVEV (reference sequence). The CDR3 runs to 16 residues. CDR3 sequence reads: CASKPSGAAPNYGYTF. The CDR3 DNA reads TGTGCCAGCAAACCCTCAGGGGCCGCGCCTAACTATGGCTACACCTTC.

The V and J genes are TRBV7-3 and TRBJ2-2, with 9 bases aligning to TRBD2. Trimming at V came to 2 bases and at J to 7 bases, leaving 14 bases not matched to a gene. There are 18 residues in the CDR3. Germline V lookup: CDR1 SGHTA, CDR2 FQGTGA. This CDR3 reads CASSLFQGGGGPHGELFF. For the CDR3, the DNA is TGTGCCAGCAGCTTATTTCAAGGCGGGGGGGGCCCCCACGGGGAGCTGTTTTTT.

The V call is TRBV4-2, the J call TRBJ2-5; perhaps D is TRBD1 or TRBD2 (5 bases each). From germline, CDR1 is LGHNA and CDR2 YNFKEQ. With 0 bases removed from V and 4 bases from J, the gap between germline ends came to 18 bases. The CDR3 is 17 amino acids. In DNA form, the CDR3 reads TGTGCCAGCAGCCAAGATAAGGGCCGGGACCGCCGAGAGACCCAGTACTTC. Translation gives CASSQDKGRDRRETQYF.

The chain recombines TRBV7-2 with TRBJ2-3; 9 bases are shared with TRBD1. V was pared by 3 bases and J by 4 bases, with 5 bases of the junction left unmatched. The CDR3 length is 15 residues. Germline V gene sequence: CDR1 SGHTA, CDR2 FQGNSA. Here the CDR3 reads CASSFSRQGADTQYF. CDR3 sequence (DNA): TGTGCCAGCAGCTTCTCACGACAGGGGGCAGATACGCAGTATTTT.

This chain uses TRBV11-3 with TRBJ1-1; TRBD1 might be the D (6 bases). Germline loops: CDR1 SGHNT, CDR2 YENEEA. Trimming removed 2 bases from V and 8 bases from J, with 6 bases in between. This CDR3 contains 11 residues. CDR3 DNA sequence: TGTGCCAGCAGCTTAACAGGGGAAGCTTTCTTT. This codes for CASSLTGEAFF.

The V call is TRBV11-2, the J call TRBJ2-3, with a weak D call TRBD2 (6 bases). V was clipped by 4 bases and J by 9 bases, with 14 bases between them. There are 13 residues in the CDR3. In germline, CDR1 is SGHAT, CDR2 FQNNGV. This CDR3 reads CASSSEHGGTQYF. CDR3 sequence (DNA): TGTGCCAGCAGCTCAGAACACGGGGGAACGCAGTATTTT.

The chain is built from TRBV2 and TRBJ1-2; no definite D call. The CDR3 is 12 residues long. Germline V CDR1 and CDR2: SNHLY, FYNNEI. V was clipped by 4 bases and J by 5 bases, with 8 bases between them. CDR3 sequence reads: CASSVLQYGYTF. The CDR3 bases are TGTGCCAGCAGTGTTCTACAGTATGGCTACACCTTC.

The V and J genes are TRBV12-5 and TRBJ2-5; TRBD2 matches at 7 bases. The J segment lost 5 bases and the V segment lost 6 bases, leaving 9 bases of the junction unmatched. From germline, CDR1 is LGHNT and CDR2 FRNRAP. CDR3 length equals 14 residues. CDR3 nucleotide sequence: TGTGCTAGTGGCCGATTAGTGGGGGGGGAGACCCAGTACTTC. It encodes CASGRLVGGETQYF.

V usage is TRBV25-1 and J usage is TRBJ1-1; TRBD1 is a possible D gene (6 bases). CDR3 length: 16 residues. With 1 base removed from V and 5 bases from J, the gap between germline ends came to 17 bases. Germline CDR1 and CDR2: MGHDK and SYGVNS. The CDR3 bases are TGTGCCAGCAGTGAATTGGGCGGGGGGCCAAAGACTGAAGCTTTCTTT. Translation: CASSELGGGPKTEAFF.

The chain uses TRBV7-2 and TRBJ2-7; TRBD1 aligns across 7 bases. Germline V gene lookup returns CDR1 SGHTA and CDR2 FQGNSA. J gave up 4 bases and V 2 bases, and 8 bases lay outside the gene matches. This CDR3 is 15 amino acids long. The CDR3 spells CASSLSSGTVYEQYF. The CDR3 DNA follows: TGTGCCAGCAGCTTAAGCTCCGGGACAGTATACGAGCAGTACTTC.

The chain is built from TRBV7-3 and TRBJ2-3; no clear D. Germline CDR1 is SGHTA and CDR2 is FQGTGA. The CDR3 runs to 13 residues. Between the trimmed V and J ends, which lost 5 bases and 4 bases, there was a span of 10 bases. CDR3: CASSPTPPDTQYF. CDR3 DNA: TGTGCCAGCAGCCCGACACCCCCAGATACGCAGTATTTT.

CDR3 DNA sequence: TGTGCCAGCAGCTTGATAACCGGGACAAGCTATGGCTACACCTTC. Translating gives CASSLITGTSYGYTF. V usage is TRBV7-9 and J usage is TRBJ1-2, with D perhaps matching TRBD1 (6 bases). The CDR3 totals 15 residues. Germline CDR1 reads SEHNR; CDR2 reads FQNEAQ (reference sequence). V was trimmed by 3 bases and J by 4 bases, leaving 15 bases between them.

The V and J genes are TRBV15 and TRBJ1-4; no definite D call. Germline V gene data show CDR1 as LNHNV and CDR2 as YYDKDF (reference sequence). Trimming removed 1 base from V and 5 bases from J, with 2 bases in between. The CDR3 runs 12 residues. The CDR3 region is CATSRVNEKLFF. CDR3 DNA: TGTGCCACCAGCAGAGTGAATGAAAAACTGTTTTTT.

The J gene is TRBJ1-1, the V gene TRBV6-4, with 8 bases matching TRBD1. Looked up from germline, CDR1 is MRHNA and CDR2 is SNTAGT. This CDR3 is built from 15 residues. Trimming cost V 1 base and J 0 bases; bases outside gene matches: 1. CDR3 in DNA: TGTGCCAGCAGTGACTTACAGGGGGTGAACACTGAAGCTTTCTTT. Amino acid sequence: CASSDLQGVNTEAFF.

The chain links TRBV19 to TRBJ2-2, with unresolved D. The V and J ends lost 10 bases and 0 bases respectively, with 18 bases between them. The CDR3 loop spans 16 amino acids. CDR1 is LNHDA and CDR2 is SQIVND in the germline V gene (reference sequence). The CDR3 sequence: CATRASRVSNTGELFF. The CDR3 coding sequence is TGTGCCACCCGAGCCTCAAGGGTTTCGAACACCGGGGAGCTGTTTTTT.